The 26 T cell receptor beta chains in this list originate from one sample, sequenced in a study of response to subunit inactivated influenza vaccine. Each CDR3 protein gets one entry after TCRdb re-called the RT-PCR reads with MiXCR. The sample carries about 650,000 distinct CDR3 sequences, 14% recorded once. The sequencing used PBMCs from blood, collected 14 to 15 days before vaccination. The receptors were gathered from a man aged 50 to 60 who received an inactivated influenza vaccine.

The sample holds a few counts of this clonotype. The chain recombines TRBV27 with TRBJ1-2; no firm D call. CDR3 length equals 16 residues. Trimming took off 4 bases at V and 5 bases at J, with 20 bases between the two ends. Per the germline V gene, CDR1 is MNHEY and CDR2 is SMNVEV (reference sequence). In DNA form, the CDR3 reads TGTGCCAGCAGTTCCGGGCCCTGGTTGGGAGGATATGGCTACACCTTC. This encodes CASSSGPWLGGYGYTF.

The rearrangement joins TRBV2 to TRBJ2-7; D not certain. V was trimmed by 7 bases and J by 7 bases, leaving 11 bases between them. CDR1 and CDR2 from the germline V gene are SNHLY and FYNNEI. This CDR3 spans 11 amino acids. The CDR3 DNA sequence: TGTGCCAGCACCCTGAACCGGGAGCAGTACTTC. Encoded protein: CASTLNREQYF.

This clonotype was seen a few times. CDR3 sequence: CASSYFRQPSSGNTIYF. CDR3 nucleotides: TGTGCCAGCAGTTACTTCAGGCAGCCTTCCTCTGGAAACACCATATATTTT. The V and J genes are TRBV6-8 and TRBJ1-3; D is ambiguous. This CDR3 has 17 amino acids. V was pared by 1 base and J by 0 bases, with 13 bases between. Germline CDR1 reads MNHGY; CDR2 reads SAAAGT.

J is TRBJ1-1 and V is TRBV3-1; maybe TRBD1 (5 bases). Germline CDR1 reads LGHDT; CDR2 reads YNNKEL (reference sequence). This CDR3 is built from 15 residues. Trimming took off 1 base at V and 1 base at J, with 10 bases between the two ends. The DNA for the CDR3 is TGTGCCAGCAGCCAAGTAGGGACGGAGAACACTGAAGCTTTCTTT. It is translated as CASSQVGTENTEAFF. The variable domain in full, with the rest retrieved from reference TRBV3-1 and TRBJ1-1, is DTAVSQTPKYLVTQMGNDKSIKCEQNLGHDTMYWYKQDSKKFLKIMFSYNNKELIINETVPNRFSPKSPDKAHLNLHINSLELGDSAVYFCASSQVGTENTEAFFGQGTRLTVV.

This clonotype has just a few counts. CDR3 sequence: CASSLWNFLGNEQFF. CDR3 nucleotides: TGCGCCAGCAGCTTGTGGAACTTTTTGGGCAATGAGCAGTTCTTC. V and J are TRBV5-1 and TRBJ2-1; no clear D gene. The CDR3 covers 15 residues. Germline CDR1 reads SGHRS; CDR2 reads YFSETQ. Between the trimmed V and J ends, which lost 1 base and 6 bases, there was a span of 14 bases.

The chain links TRBV6-1 to TRBJ1-2, with a possible D match to TRBD1 (5 bases). Germline V lookup: CDR1 MNHNS, CDR2 SASEGT. The CDR3 loop spans 16 amino acids. The ends were cut back, 2 bases at V and 4 bases at J, with 17 bases in the middle. The DNA of the CDR3 is TGTGCCAGCAGTGAAATGCCAGGGTCTTATGTCTATGGCTACACCTTC. Translation gives CASSEMPGSYVYGYTF.

This clonotype was counted ten times or more. The chain employs TRBV5-1 and TRBJ2-7, with a possible D match to TRBD1 (6 bases). Trimming took 0 bases from V and 0 from J, leaving 10 bases between them. Germline V gene lookup returns CDR1 SGHRS and CDR2 YFSETQ. CDR3 length: 15 amino acids. The CDR3 sequence is CASSLVTGSSYEQYF. In DNA form, the CDR3 reads TGCGCCAGCAGCTTGGTCACAGGGAGCTCCTACGAGCAGTACTTC.

J is TRBJ2-1 and V is TRBV29-1; D gene uncertain. Trimming shortened V by 6 bases and J by 2 bases, and 11 bases separated the two germline ends. CDR3 length: 13 residues. Germline-derived CDR1 and CDR2 are SQVTM and ANQGSEA. The CDR3 region has the DNA TGCAGCGTAGACGGGTCAGCCTACAATGAGCAGTTCTTC. Translated, it gives CSVDGSAYNEQFF.

J is TRBJ2-1 and V is TRBV4-1; no definite D call. The V and J ends lost 5 bases and 5 bases respectively, with 16 bases between them. Germline V gene data show CDR1 as MGHRA and CDR2 as YSYEKL. This CDR3 has 15 residues. The CDR3 loop reads CASSFTQVSHNEQFF. The CDR3 DNA sequence: TGCGCCAGCAGCTTTACTCAAGTCAGCCACAATGAGCAGTTCTTC.

This clonotype has just a few counts. V and J are TRBV7-9 and TRBJ1-1, with D perhaps TRBD1 (5 bases). Trimming left V 3 bases short and J 6 bases short, with 11 bases between. CDR3 length equals 13 residues. In germline, CDR1 is SEHNR, CDR2 FQNEAQ (reference sequence). The CDR3: CASSFGRDSEAFF. CDR3 DNA sequence: TGTGCCAGCAGCTTCGGCAGGGACTCTGAAGCTTTCTTT.

This clonotype was seen a single time. The rearrangement links TRBV7-2 to TRBJ2-3; the D gene could be TRBD1 or TRBD2 (6 bases each). V was cut by 3 bases and J by 2 bases, with 9 bases left in between. The CDR3 has 14 amino acids. Per germline, CDR1 SGHTA and CDR2 FQGNSA. CDR3 sequence: CASSFWGATDTQYF. In nucleotides, the CDR3 is TGTGCCAGCAGCTTCTGGGGGGCCACAGATACGCAGTATTTT.

This clonotype was detected only once. CDR3 amino acids: CASIKDGNQPQHF. The CDR3 region has the DNA TGTGCCAGCATAAAGGACGGGAATCAGCCCCAGCATTTT. This rearrangement joins TRBV6-6 to TRBJ1-5; the D is unclear. The V gene lost 7 bases and the J gene lost 4 bases, with 11 bases spanning the gap. The germline V gene encodes CDR1 MNHNY and CDR2 SVGAGI (reference sequence). The CDR3 is made up of 13 amino acids.

This clonotype was seen a handful of times. The CDR3 loop is CSARSSQASGISYNEQFF. The CDR3 DNA sequence: TGCAGTGCTAGATCCAGCCAGGCTAGCGGGATCTCCTACAATGAGCAGTTCTTC. The chain couples TRBV20-1 to TRBJ2-1, with 9 positions matching TRBD2. The CDR3 runs to 18 residues. Germline V lookup: CDR1 DFQATT, CDR2 SNEGSKA (reference sequence). Losses at the gene ends were 2 bases for V and 0 bases for J; bases not matched to a gene: 11.

The V call is TRBV15, the J call TRBJ2-3; D uncertain. The V gene's germline CDR1 is LNHNV and CDR2 YYDKDF (reference sequence). The CDR3 extends over 15 amino acids. Trimming removed 0 bases from V and 6 bases from J, with 13 bases in between. The CDR3 loop is CATSREEGRSDTQYF. The CDR3 region has the DNA TGTGCCACCAGCAGAGAGGAAGGACGTTCCGATACGCAGTATTTT. Using reference TRBV15 and TRBJ2-3 for the parts outside the CDR3, the full variable domain is DAMVIQNPRYQVTQFGKPVTLSCSQTLNHNVMYWYQQKSSQAPKLLFHYYDKDFNNEADTPDNFQSRRPNTSFCFLDIRSPGLGDTAMYLCATSREEGRSDTQYFGPGTRLTVL.

The V call is TRBV10-3, the J call TRBJ2-2; tentative D call: TRBD1 (6 bases). V was pared by 5 bases and J by 3 bases, with 16 bases between. Looked up from germline, CDR1 is ENHRY and CDR2 is SYGVKD. The CDR3 extends over 16 amino acids. This CDR3 is CAISTLTGLDTGELFF. The CDR3 nucleotides read TGTGCCATCAGTACATTAACAGGGTTGGACACCGGGGAGCTGTTTTTT.

This clonotype was seen a few times. This chain links TRBV5-1 with TRBJ2-3; 8 bases line up with TRBD2. The CDR3 sequence is 16 residues long. Per germline, CDR1 SGHRS and CDR2 YFSETQ. Trimming took 4 bases from V and 0 from J; bases not matched to a gene: 7. The CDR3 DNA follows: TGCGCCAGCAGCCCTGGACTAGCACATAGCACAGATACGCAGTATTTT. Protein: CASSPGLAHSTDTQYF.

The table lists this clonotype with a few counts. This chain links TRBV27 with TRBJ2-5; D remains ambiguous. This CDR3 region has 17 residues. Looked up from germline, CDR1 is MNHEY and CDR2 is SMNVEV (reference sequence). Trimming removed 1 base at V and 8 bases at J, with 23 bases between. The CDR3 coding sequence is TGTGCCAGCAGTTTATACGATCCCTCGGTACTTAAGAGAACCCAGTACTTC. It codes for CASSLYDPSVLKRTQYF.

The CDR3 nucleotides are TGCAGTGCTAGAGAGGGCGCAAGTCGAAACTATGGCTACACCTTC. The encoded protein is CSAREGASRNYGYTF. V usage is TRBV20-1 and J usage is TRBJ1-2; no clear D gene. Germline values: CDR1 DFQATT, CDR2 SNEGSKA (reference sequence). The CDR3 consists of 15 residues. V shed 0 bases and J shed 2 bases, with 13 bases lying between them.

This clonotype was found a few times. The chain combines TRBV5-1 with TRBJ1-6; a weak D match, TRBD1 (6 bases). Germline CDR1 and CDR2: SGHRS and YFSETQ. The CDR3 consists of 16 residues. V was shortened by 3 bases and J by 8 bases, with 18 bases between the two germline ends. CDR3 nucleotides: TGCGCCAGCAGCTCGACCGGGACACCAGGGGATTCACCCCTCCACTTT. Protein: CASSSTGTPGDSPLHF.

This rearrangement joins TRBV6-2 or TRBV6-3 to TRBJ1-5; the D is unclear. CDR3 size: 14 residues. The V end was cut by 1 base, the J end by 7 bases, with 11 bases between. CDR1 MNHEY and CDR2 SVGEGT come from the germline V gene. CDR3 region: CASSYLIGYQPQHF. CDR3 sequence (DNA): TGTGCCAGCAGTTACTTAATAGGGTACCAGCCCCAGCATTTT.

In its sample, this clonotype was seen many times. V and J are TRBV29-1 and TRBJ2-1; TRBD2 matches 8 bases. Trimming took 1 base from V and 0 from J; bases not matched to a gene: 5. The germline V gene encodes CDR1 SQVTM and CDR2 ANQGSEA. CDR3 length: 16 residues. The CDR3 nucleotides read TGCAGCGTTGAAGGGGTAGCGGGGAGCTCCTACAATGAGCAGTTCTTC. This sequence encodes CSVEGVAGSSYNEQFF.

The J gene is TRBJ1-6, the V gene TRBV7-2; a possible D gene is TRBD1 (6 bases). Germline values: CDR1 SGHTA, CDR2 FQGNSA. Trimming shortened V by 5 bases and J by 12 bases, and 11 bases separated the two germline ends. The CDR3 length is 12 residues. Written as DNA, the CDR3 is TGTGCCAGCAGCCCCGTGACAGGACCCCTCCACTTT. Its translation: CASSPVTGPLHF.

The chain combines TRBV4-3 with TRBJ1-1; D perhaps matches TRBD1 (6 bases). Germline lookup yields CDR1 LGHNA and CDR2 YSLEER. CDR3 length: 13 residues. Trimming pared 0 bases from V and 10 bases from J, leaving 12 bases between. The CDR3 DNA reads as TGCGCCAGCAGCCAAGAACGGGGGGCTGGAGCTTTCTTT. Protein: CASSQERGAGAFF.

The rearrangement joins TRBV4-3 to TRBJ2-2; the D gene is possibly TRBD1 (6 bases). Trimming left V 4 bases short and J 8 bases short, with 20 bases between. This CDR3 comprises 16 residues. The germline V gene has CDR1 LGHNA and CDR2 YSLEER. The DNA for the CDR3 is TGCGCCAGCAGCCGAGGACAGTTTGGGTCTTCTGGGGAGCTGTTTTTT. Its translation: CASSRGQFGSSGELFF.

This clonotype was seen a handful of times. The chain recombines TRBV5-1 with TRBJ2-1, with 7 positions matching TRBD2. The J segment lost 9 bases and the V segment lost 0 bases, leaving 6 bases of the junction unmatched. This CDR3 is 14 amino acids long. Germline V gene sequence: CDR1 SGHRS, CDR2 YFSETQ. The CDR3 reads CASSLGGSRSEQFF. DNA of the CDR3: TGCGCCAGCAGCTTGGGCGGGAGCAGGAGTGAGCAGTTCTTC.

The chain couples TRBV4-1 to TRBJ1-2; TRBD1 might be the D (6 bases). The V gene lost 1 base and the J gene lost 0 bases, with 9 bases spanning the gap. Germline V gene lookup returns CDR1 MGHRA and CDR2 YSYEKL. The CDR3 spans 15 residues. CDR3 in DNA: TGCGCCAGCAGCCAAGGGGGGCTTGCTAACTATGGCTACACCTTC. This encodes CASSQGGLANYGYTF.